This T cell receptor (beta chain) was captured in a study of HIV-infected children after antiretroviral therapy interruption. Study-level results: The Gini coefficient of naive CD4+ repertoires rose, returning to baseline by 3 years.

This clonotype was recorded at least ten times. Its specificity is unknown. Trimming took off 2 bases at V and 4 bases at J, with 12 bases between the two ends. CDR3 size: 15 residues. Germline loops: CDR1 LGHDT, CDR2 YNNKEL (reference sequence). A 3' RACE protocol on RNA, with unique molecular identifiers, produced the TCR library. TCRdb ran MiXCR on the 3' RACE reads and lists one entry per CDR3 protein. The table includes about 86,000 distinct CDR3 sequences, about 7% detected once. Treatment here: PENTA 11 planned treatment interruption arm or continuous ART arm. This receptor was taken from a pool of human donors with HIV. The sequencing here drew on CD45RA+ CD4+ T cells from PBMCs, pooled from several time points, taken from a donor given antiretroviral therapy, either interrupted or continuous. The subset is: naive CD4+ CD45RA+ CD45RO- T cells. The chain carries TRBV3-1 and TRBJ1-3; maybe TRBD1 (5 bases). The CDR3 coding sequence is TGTGCCAGCAGCCAAAAGGGGAATGAAGGAAACACCATATATTTT. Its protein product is CASSQKGNEGNTIYF.